Listed below are T cell receptor beta chains from one sample, sequenced in a study of long-term antiretroviral therapy in people with HIV. Using immunoSEQ multiplex PCR, the repertoire was profiled, and TCRdb retains in-frame clones only, with some absent. The sample has under 30,000 clones, 79% seen once. The sequences come from unsorted PBMCs, collected 2.1 years after starting antiretroviral therapy. Receptors originate from a man aged 30-40 years with HIV. CDR3s include the opening cysteine and the closing phenylalanine or tryptophan. The order of the fields is J gene, clone size, V gene, D gene, CDR3 protein, CDR3 DNA. The D gene is left open where the match is weak. The size field is filled for only some rows; it gives once, few, many or a size class.

j_call: TRBJ1-2
clone_size: -
v_call: TRBV6-1
d_call: -
cdr3_aa: CASSESWTNYGYTF
cdr3_nt: TGTGCCAGCAGTGAGTCCTGGACAAACTATGGCTACACCTTC

j_call: TRBJ1-5
clone_size: -
v_call: TRBV28
d_call: -
cdr3_aa: CASSWGGGQPQHF
cdr3_nt: TGTGCCAGCAGTTGGGGGGGAGGGCAGCCCCAGCATTTT

j_call: TRBJ1-6
clone_size: -
v_call: TRBV9
d_call: -
cdr3_aa: CASSVVGGGSPLHF
cdr3_nt: TGTGCCAGCAGCGTAGTGGGGGGCGGTTCACCCCTCCACTTT

j_call: TRBJ2-6
clone_size: -
v_call: TRBV27
d_call: -
cdr3_aa: CASSFLPIGSGANVLTF
cdr3_nt: TGTGCCAGCAGTTTCTTGCCAATTGGCTCTGGGGCCAACGTCCTGACTTTC

j_call: TRBJ2-3
clone_size: -
v_call: TRBV5-1
d_call: TRBD1
cdr3_aa: CASSFQDRVRTDTQYF
cdr3_nt: TGCGCCAGCAGCTTCCAAGACAGGGTCAGGACAGATACGCAGTATTTT

j_call: TRBJ1-1
clone_size: -
v_call: TRBV15
d_call: -
cdr3_aa: CATSRAGNTEAFF
cdr3_nt: TGTGCCACCAGCAGAGCCGGAAACACTGAAGCTTTCTTT

j_call: TRBJ2-7
clone_size: once
v_call: TRBV7-6
d_call: -
cdr3_aa: CASSSGTIESEQYF
cdr3_nt: TGTGCCAGCAGCTCGGGGACGATCGAGTCCGAGCAGTACTTC

j_call: TRBJ2-1
clone_size: -
v_call: TRBV19
d_call: TRBD2
cdr3_aa: CASSTGTSGGLRVEQFF
cdr3_nt: TGTGCCAGTAGTACAGGGACTAGCGGGGGCCTCCGGGTTGAGCAGTTCTTC

j_call: TRBJ2-2
clone_size: few
v_call: TRBV5-6
d_call: -
cdr3_aa: CASSLGINTGELFF
cdr3_nt: TGTGCCAGCAGCTTAGGGATCAACACCGGGGAGCTGTTTTTT

j_call: TRBJ2-7
clone_size: once
v_call: TRBV4-3
d_call: -
cdr3_aa: CASSPRLEVSYEQYF
cdr3_nt: TGCGCCAGCAGCCCCCGCCTGGAGGTCTCCTACGAGCAGTACTTC

j_call: TRBJ1-6
clone_size: -
v_call: TRBV11-2
d_call: TRBD1
cdr3_aa: CASSLVGVGTGLPVSPLHF
cdr3_nt: TGTGCCAGCAGCTTAGTGGGCGTTGGGACAGGGCTCCCGGTTTCACCCCTCCACTTT

j_call: TRBJ1-2
clone_size: few
v_call: TRBV5-4
d_call: -
cdr3_aa: CASSLAPTSYGYTF
cdr3_nt: TGTGCCAGCAGCTTAGCTCCGACGTCCTATGGCTACACCTTC

j_call: TRBJ2-3
clone_size: -
v_call: TRBV11-3
d_call: -
cdr3_aa: CASSLDPWGTQYF
cdr3_nt: TGTGCCAGCAGCTTAGATCCGTGGGGTACGCAGTATTTT

j_call: TRBJ1-4
clone_size: -
v_call: TRBV7-9
d_call: -
cdr3_aa: CASSFGSAGPNEKLFF
cdr3_nt: TGTGCCAGCAGCTTTGGTAGCGCAGGGCCTAATGAAAAACTGTTTTTT

j_call: TRBJ2-3
clone_size: -
v_call: TRBV2
d_call: -
cdr3_aa: CASRASTGTDTQYF
cdr3_nt: TGTGCCAGCAGGGCCTCGACGGGCACAGATACGCAGTATTTT

j_call: TRBJ1-1
clone_size: -
v_call: TRBV18
d_call: -
cdr3_aa: CASSSFSGRGEAFF
cdr3_nt: TGTGCCAGCTCAAGTTTCAGTGGACGGGGTGAAGCTTTCTTT

j_call: TRBJ2-7
clone_size: few
v_call: TRBV27
d_call: -
cdr3_aa: CASSLLTGRSLEQYF
cdr3_nt: TGTGCCAGCAGTCTCCTGACAGGTAGATCCCTCGAGCAGTACTTC

j_call: TRBJ1-5
clone_size: few
v_call: TRBV5-4
d_call: -
cdr3_aa: CASSADGTNQPQHF
cdr3_nt: TGTGCCAGCAGCGCGGACGGAACCAATCAGCCCCAGCATTTT

j_call: TRBJ1-2
clone_size: -
v_call: TRBV5-1
d_call: TRBD1
cdr3_aa: CASSHAVTGGSDGYTF
cdr3_nt: TGCGCCAGCAGCCACGCAGTGACAGGGGGCTCGGACGGCTACACCTTC

j_call: TRBJ2-7
clone_size: few
v_call: TRBV11-1
d_call: TRBD2
cdr3_aa: CASGRTSGGLNQYEQYF
cdr3_nt: TGTGCCAGCGGCAGGACTAGCGGGGGACTAAATCAGTACGAGCAGTACTTC

j_call: TRBJ2-7
clone_size: -
v_call: TRBV5-6
d_call: -
cdr3_aa: CASSLTGTYEQYF
cdr3_nt: TGTGCCAGCAGCTTGACAGGAACCTACGAGCAGTACTTC

j_call: TRBJ1-5
clone_size: -
v_call: TRBV5-1
d_call: TRBD1
cdr3_aa: CASSTTGEDQPQHF
cdr3_nt: TGCGCCAGCAGCACGACAGGGGAGGATCAGCCCCAGCATTTT

j_call: TRBJ1-2
clone_size: few
v_call: TRBV6-1
d_call: -
cdr3_aa: CASSPAPELYGYTF
cdr3_nt: TGTGCCAGCAGTCCCGCCCCAGAACTCTATGGCTACACCTTC

j_call: TRBJ1-3
clone_size: -
v_call: TRBV15
d_call: -
cdr3_aa: CATSRTNRQNTIYF
cdr3_nt: TGTGCCACCAGCAGAACGAATAGACAGAACACCATATATTTT

j_call: TRBJ2-1
clone_size: -
v_call: TRBV5-4
d_call: TRBD1
cdr3_aa: CASSQVQDRGSNEQFF
cdr3_nt: TGTGCCAGCAGCCAGGTTCAGGACAGGGGGTCCAATGAGCAGTTCTTC

j_call: TRBJ1-3
clone_size: -
v_call: TRBV7-2
d_call: TRBD1
cdr3_aa: CASSLAGTAKTGNTIYF
cdr3_nt: TGTGCCAGCAGCTTAGCGGGGACAGCCAAAACTGGAAACACCATATATTTT

j_call: TRBJ1-4
clone_size: few
v_call: TRBV18
d_call: -
cdr3_aa: CASSPPVQGVSNEKLFF
cdr3_nt: TGTGCCAGCTCACCACCAGTCCAAGGGGTCTCTAATGAAAAACTGTTTTTT

j_call: TRBJ2-3
clone_size: -
v_call: TRBV5-1
d_call: -
cdr3_aa: CASSLAGRGLTDTQYF
cdr3_nt: TGCGCCAGCAGCTTGGCCGGGCGGGGACTCACAGATACGCAGTATTTT

j_call: TRBJ2-1
clone_size: once
v_call: TRBV5-8
d_call: -
cdr3_aa: CASSLEFYNEQFF
cdr3_nt: TGTGCCAGCAGCTTAGAATTCTACAATGAGCAGTTCTTC

j_call: TRBJ2-1
clone_size: -
v_call: TRBV9
d_call: TRBD2
cdr3_aa: CASSVAAGGPHEQFF
cdr3_nt: TGTGCCAGCAGCGTAGCGGCGGGAGGGCCCCATGAGCAGTTCTTC

j_call: TRBJ1-1
clone_size: once
v_call: TRBV7-2
d_call: -
cdr3_aa: CASSKDGHPNTEAFF
cdr3_nt: TGTGCCAGCAGCAAAGATGGACACCCGAACACTGAAGCTTTCTTT

j_call: TRBJ2-3
clone_size: -
v_call: TRBV2
d_call: TRBD2
cdr3_aa: CASSETRGGPSSTDTQYF
cdr3_nt: TGTGCCAGCAGTGAAACGCGGGGGGGGCCCTCTAGCACAGATACGCAGTATTTT

j_call: TRBJ1-1
clone_size: -
v_call: TRBV19
d_call: -
cdr3_aa: CASSMTVRGTEAFF
cdr3_nt: TGTGCCAGTAGTATGACGGTGCGAGGGACTGAAGCTTTCTTT

j_call: TRBJ1-6
clone_size: -
v_call: TRBV11-2
d_call: -
cdr3_aa: CASSQWEGNSPLHF
cdr3_nt: TGTGCCAGCAGCCAATGGGAGGGGAATTCACCCCTCCACTTT

j_call: TRBJ2-3
clone_size: -
v_call: TRBV27
d_call: -
cdr3_aa: CASSLWGTDTQYF
cdr3_nt: TGTGCCAGCAGTTTATGGGGCACAGATACGCAGTATTTT